The T cell receptor (beta chain) described here comes from a study of response to subunit inactivated influenza vaccine. TCRdb re-called the RT-PCR reads through MiXCR, storing one row per CDR3 protein. Here the sample spans about 700,000 distinct CDR3 sequences, more than 11% being singletons. V was cut by 5 bases and J by 5 bases, with 15 bases left in between. In germline, CDR1 is DFQATT, CDR2 SNEGSKA (reference sequence). The CDR3 runs to 13 residues. The V gene is TRBV20-1, the J gene TRBJ1-1, with D possibly TRBD1 on 5 matching bases. Specimen: PBMCs from blood, collected approximately 15 days before vaccination. The sequence was collected from a man between 50 and 59 years old who received an inactivated influenza vaccine. The CDR3 sequence is CSAPPGGRTEAFF. DNA of the CDR3: TGCAGTGCTCCCCCGGGGGGAAGGACTGAAGCTTTCTTT.